The clone carrying this T cell receptor beta chain was seen at least ten times. Via MiXCR, TCRdb re-called the PCR reads, giving one row per CDR3 protein. The sample lists around 460,000 distinct CDR3 sequences, under 30% occurring once. Germline V gene data show CDR1 as SGHDT and CDR2 as YYEEEE. V shed 1 base and J shed 12 bases, with 16 bases lying between them. The CDR3 covers 13 residues. This record comes from a study of molecular identifiers for immune sequencing clone quantification. The chain recombines TRBV5-6 with TRBJ1-1; D unclear. The specimen sequenced was naive CD8+ T cells from blood, with Jurkat cell RNA spiked in. Subset: FACS-sorted CD8+CD4-CCR7+CD45RA+ naive T cells. This clonotype was obtained from a human donor in good health. Some libraries in this study had Jurkat cell RNA spiked in. CDR3 loop: CASSLSEARPSFF. CDR3 bases: TGTGCCAGCAGCTTGTCGGAGGCCCGTCCGTCTTTCTTT.